This T cell receptor beta chain was captured in a study of T cell responses to AZD1222 COVID-19 vaccine (dated by TCRdb to about 2021). Study-level background: AZD1222 recipients given second doses at about 4 weeks or at about 12 weeks were pooled, since spike-specific TCR depth and breadth were not found to differ between the two schedules. TCR sequencing was performed for about 250 trial participants, of whom about 210 were given two doses of AZD1222 and some 25 were given two doses of MenACWY control vaccine. Trial participants were enrolled by age into subgroups of 18-55, 56-69 and 70-plus years, and around 150, 28 and 57 TCR-sequenced participants, respectively, were included in these subgroups. The research as a whole found: After two AZD1222 doses, spike-specific TCR breadth and depth were significantly higher than at day 0 and than in MenACWY recipients. Reportedly, close to half of the unique spike-specific TCRs recognized epitopes lying outside the regions that are mutated in the B.1.351 and B.1.1.7 variants. Because no day 14 peak-response samples were available, repertoires were characterized only after the peak T cell response. In the small 56-69-year group, the increase in depth fell short of significance, most likely because of low power. Conclusions about previously exposed vaccinees are limited, since just five to seven AZD1222 recipients were seropositive for SARS-CoV-2 at baseline. Most participants were white British and females outnumbered males, and the authors suggested that clonal diversity may have been underestimated. The vaccine-associated CD4 TCRs covered the entire spike protein, and the dominant responses fell in regions 160-218 and 743-854.

The time point label on this specimen signifies: baseline before first vaccination. Samples from vaccinated people were obtained from the UK trials COV001 and COV002, which included a single-blind randomized controlled phase 2/3 trial of AZD1222 (ChAdOx1 nCoV-19) in healthy adults. For TCRbeta chain sequencing, PBMC samples were collected from trial participants at day 0 and at day 28 after the second dose. The CDR3 regions of human TCRbeta chains were subjected to immunosequencing. Concerning the study's data processing: Repertoire TCRs were matched against a reference library of SARS-CoV-2-specific TCRs generated with the MIRA antigen-specificity platform. Breadth was defined as the fraction of unique TCRs that were SARS-CoV-2-associated, and depth was defined as the fraction of total T cells that were SARS-CoV-2-associated. Using the MIRA data, each spike-specific TCR was mapped to the spike region that the TCR reacts to and placed in a CD4 or CD8 class. Log10-transformed breadth and depth values were compared by one-way ANOVA with Sidak's multiple comparisons tests. Sourced from immuneACCESS, this table was stored by TCRdb with only in-frame sequences that have V and J called. A share of the clones is absent; for the studies checked, an unresolved V gene accounts for under half, and the remainder has no known explanation. V, J and clone size were drawn from that table, and D and trimming were deduced from the DNA. In this sample the table shows some 120,000 clones, about 92% of which occur a single time. Of the sample, approximately 1% falls within the top ten clones.

There are 15 amino acids in the CDR3, from cysteine to phenylalanine inclusive. Just CDR3 DNA is preserved here, 45 bases in frame from base 1. The V end gives up 6 bases and the J end 5 bases, leaving 8 bases in the junction not matched to a gene. Via the germline V gene (reference sequence), CDR1 is LGHDT and CDR2 YNNKEL. As for this clone: Its binding antigen is unknown. Base qualities are missing; no much larger clone stands one base away.

The clonotype was recovered from an adult in good health. This specimen was peripheral blood, taken on day 0 of AZD1222 vaccination. The V and J genes are TRBV3-1 (or the pseudogene TRBV3-2) and TRBJ2-7; 12 central bases correspond to TRBD2. The CDR3 reads as follows: CASSSLAGGPHEQYF. The DNA is TGTGCCAGCAGTTCCCTAGCGGGAGGGCCCCACGAGCAGTACTTC.